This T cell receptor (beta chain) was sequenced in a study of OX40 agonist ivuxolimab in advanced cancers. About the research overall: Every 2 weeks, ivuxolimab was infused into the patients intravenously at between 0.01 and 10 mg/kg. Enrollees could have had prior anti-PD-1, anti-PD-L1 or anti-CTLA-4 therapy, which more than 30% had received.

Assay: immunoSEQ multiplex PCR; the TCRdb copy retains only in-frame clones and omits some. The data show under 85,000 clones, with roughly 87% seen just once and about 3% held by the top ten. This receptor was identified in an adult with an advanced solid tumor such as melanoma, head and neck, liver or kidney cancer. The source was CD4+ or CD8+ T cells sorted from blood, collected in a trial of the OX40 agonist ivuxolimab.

The CDR3 here is CASSVGIWGNGYTF. The DNA for the CDR3 is TGTGCCAGCAGCGTAGGTATATGGGGGAATGGCTACACCTTC. The genes are TRBV9 and TRBJ1-2, with D possibly TRBD1 on 5 matching bases. From germline, CDR1 is SGDLS and CDR2 YYNGEE. V lost 0 bases to trimming and J lost 6 bases, with 12 bases between them. The CDR3 sequence is 14 residues long.